These 19 T cell receptor beta chains were sequenced from one sample in a study of CD4+ T cells in melanoma. Clones were sequenced by immunoSEQ multiplex PCR, and TCRdb holds only the in-frame ones, with some missing. In the table there are about 11,000 clones, less than 70% of which are singletons. The sample taken for sequencing was cells from a culture (not recorded whether cultured in vitro). These receptors all stem from a human donor with melanoma.

The rearrangement uses TRBV18 and TRBJ1-2, with 9 bases fitting TRBD1. The CDR3 consists of 18 residues. V lost 4 bases and J lost 8; bases outside the gene matches: 20. Germline CDR1 is KGHSH and CDR2 is LQKENI. CDR3 protein: CASSLARTGGSNYGGYTF. The CDR3, as DNA: TGTGCCAGCTCACTCGCGAGAACAGGGGGCTCTAACTATGGCGGCTACACCTTC.

This clone was detected once. This CDR3 reads CASSLWLEGAEAFF. The CDR3 bases are TGTGCCAGCAGCTTGTGGTTAGAGGGCGCTGAAGCTTTCTTT. This rearrangement joins TRBV5-6 to TRBJ1-1; D not resolved. Trimming removed 1 base at V and 6 bases at J, with 13 bases between. Per the germline V gene, CDR1 is SGHDT and CDR2 is YYEEEE. The CDR3 is 14 residues long.

This clone was seen just once. The V gene is TRBV4-1, the J gene TRBJ2-7; 7 nucleotides match TRBD2. Germline-derived CDR1 and CDR2 are MGHRA and YSYEKL. V was clipped by 4 bases and J by 2 bases; unmatched bases: 14. The CDR3 runs 17 residues. CDR3 region: CASSREMGGGVTYEQYF. In nucleotides, the CDR3 is TGCGCCAGCAGCCGCGAGATGGGTGGGGGGGTTACCTACGAGCAGTACTTC.

The rearrangement links TRBV11-3 to TRBJ2-7; a weak D match, TRBD1 (6 bases). Germline V gene data show CDR1 as SGHNT and CDR2 as YENEEA. This CDR3 has 15 amino acids. V was shortened by 0 bases and J by 6 bases, with 15 bases between the two germline ends. The CDR3 region is CASSLDAGAPCEQYF. In DNA form, the CDR3 reads TGTGCCAGCAGCTTAGATGCAGGGGCTCCTTGCGAGCAGTACTTC.

The chain uses TRBV20-1 and TRBJ2-3; D unclear. The CDR3 extends over 11 amino acids. Germline V lookup: CDR1 DFQATT, CDR2 SNEGSKA (reference sequence). The ends were cut back, 4 bases at V and 2 bases at J, with 4 bases in the middle. This CDR3 reads CSAKYTDTQYF. CDR3 bases: TGCAGTGCTAAATACACAGATACGCAGTATTTT.

This chain connects TRBV28 to TRBJ1-4; no reliable D call. Between the trimmed V and J ends, which lost 3 bases and 8 bases, there was a span of 19 bases. Germline CDR1 reads MDHEN; CDR2 reads SYDVKM. The CDR3 runs to 16 residues. CDR3 loop: CASSFMDPSKREKLFF. The CDR3 nucleotides are TGTGCCAGCAGTTTCATGGACCCGAGTAAAAGAGAAAAACTGTTTTTT.

The chain couples TRBV5-1 to TRBJ1-5, with D maybe TRBD1 (6 bases). The CDR3 has 15 residues. The germline V gene encodes CDR1 SGHRS and CDR2 YFSETQ. Trimming removed 0 bases from V and 2 bases from J, with 9 bases in between. CDR3 sequence: CASSLGQAGNQPQHF. The CDR3 region has the DNA TGCGCCAGCAGCTTGGGACAGGCGGGCAATCAGCCCCAGCATTTT. Drawing the rest from reference TRBV5-1 and TRBJ1-5, the complete variable domain is KAGVTQTPRYLIKTRGQQVTLSCSPISGHRSVSWYQQTPGQGLQFLFEYFSETQRNKGNFPGRFSGRQFSNSRSEMNVSTLELGDSALYLCASSLGQAGNQPQHFGDGTRLSIL.

This chain connects TRBV30 to TRBJ1-3; TRBD1 is a possible D gene (6 bases). The CDR3 has 14 residues. Germline V CDR1 and CDR2: GTSNPN, SVGIG (reference sequence). Deletions cut 3 bases from V and 5 bases from J, with 14 bases between. Written as DNA, the CDR3 is TGTGCCTGGAGATGGGGCAGGGGAAGAAACACCATATATTTT. As protein: CAWRWGRGRNTIYF. Together with reference TRBV30 and TRBJ1-3, the CDR3 gives the full variable domain: SQTIHQWPATLVQPVGSPLSLECTVEGTSNPNLYWYRQAAGRGLQLLFYSVGIGQISSEVPQNLSASRPQDRQFILSSKKLLLSDSGFYLCAWRWGRGRNTIYFGEGSWLTVV.

J is TRBJ2-1 and V is TRBV19; TRBD2 aligns across 9 bases. Germline V gene lookup returns CDR1 LNHDA and CDR2 SQIVND (reference sequence). This CDR3 spans 15 amino acids. V trimming: 5 bases; J trimming: 9 bases; junction bases outside the gene matches: 11. The CDR3 sequence: CASSLPAGGAGEQFF. In DNA form, the CDR3 reads TGTGCCAGTAGTCTCCCAGCGGGGGGAGCCGGTGAGCAGTTCTTC. The full variable domain, completed using reference TRBV19 and TRBJ2-1, is DGGITQSPKYLFRKEGQNVTLSCEQNLNHDAMYWYRQDPGQGLRLIYYSQIVNDFQKGDIAEGYSVSREKKESFPLTVTSAQKNPTAFYLCASSLPAGGAGEQFFGPGTRLTVL.

This clone is medium-sized in the sample. The chain joins TRBV6-1 to TRBJ2-7, with D tentatively TRBD1 (5 bases). Germline V gene sequence: CDR1 MNHNS, CDR2 SASEGT. Trimming cost V 8 bases and J 1 base, with 9 bases left between them. This CDR3 spans 12 amino acids. The CDR3 region is CASPDSSYEQYF. The CDR3 DNA sequence: TGTGCCAGCCCTGACAGTTCCTACGAGCAGTACTTC.

This chain links TRBV5-4 with TRBJ2-7, with D possibly TRBD1 on 5 matching bases. The V and J ends lost 0 bases and 3 bases respectively, with 7 bases between them. The germline CDR1 and CDR2 sequences are SGHNT and YYREEE (reference sequence). This CDR3 region has 13 residues. Written as DNA, the CDR3 is TGTGCCAGCAGCTTGGACAGGATCTACGAGCAGTACTTC. Its translation: CASSLDRIYEQYF.

This clone was counted a single time. The CDR3 DNA is TGTGCCAGCAGCTATTGGGGGAGGGGAGGACCAGCTACTTTCTTT. Translating gives CASSYWGRGGPATFF. This chain uses TRBV5-6 with TRBJ1-1; D perhaps matches TRBD1 (5 bases). Trimming stripped 3 bases from V and 12 bases from J, with 24 bases between. This CDR3 comprises 15 residues. Germline V gene sequence: CDR1 SGHDT, CDR2 YYEEEE. The full variable domain, its missing parts supplied by reference TRBV5-6 and TRBJ1-1, is DAGVTQSPTHLIKTRGQQVTLRCSPKSGHDTVSWYQQALGQGPQFIFQYYEEEERQRGNFPDRFSGHQFPNYSSELNVNALLLGDSALYLCASSYWGRGGPATFFGQGTRLTVV.

This clone is deemed medium-sized. The V call is TRBV28, the J call TRBJ1-2; D might be TRBD1 (6 bases). The germline CDR1 and CDR2 sequences are MDHEN and SYDVKM. Deletions cut 3 bases from V and 4 bases from J, with 12 bases between. This CDR3 has 14 residues. The CDR3 nucleotides read TGTGCCAGCAGTTTGCGGGGGGCCAGCTATGGCTACACCTTC. It is translated as CASSLRGASYGYTF.

The chain recombines TRBV4-1 with TRBJ1-4, with 9 nucleotides matching TRBD1. The V and J ends lost 6 bases and 5 bases, in that order; junction bases with no gene match: 4. Per germline, CDR1 MGHRA and CDR2 YSYEKL. There are 14 residues in the CDR3. The CDR3 DNA follows: TGCGCCAGCAGACTCGGACAGGGGAATGAAAAACTGTTTTTT. Protein: CASRLGQGNEKLFF.

This clone was counted a single time. This chain connects TRBV5-1 to TRBJ1-6; D unresolved. Germline CDR1 and CDR2: SGHRS and YFSETQ. This CDR3 has 17 residues. V was trimmed by 0 bases and J by 3 bases, leaving 13 bases between them. CDR3 sequence (DNA): TGCGCCAGCAGCTTGGATTTTGGGCCAGGCTATAATTCACCCCTCCACTTT. It encodes CASSLDFGPGYNSPLHF.

This clone ranks as medium-sized (0.01 to 0.1%). The chain recombines TRBV6-5 with TRBJ1-2; D not resolved. This CDR3 has 15 residues. Trimming stripped 2 bases from V and 4 bases from J, with 14 bases between. Germline V gene data show CDR1 as MNHEY and CDR2 as SVGAGI. The CDR3 nucleotides read TGTGCCAGCAGTTACGGCGCAGGCGGATTCTATGGCTACACCTTC. It encodes CASSYGAGGFYGYTF.

This clone was seen a single time. This chain links TRBV7-5 with TRBJ1-4; the D call TRBD1 from the table was never checked on the DNA. TRBV7-5 is deemed a pseudogene. This CDR3 comprises 18 residues. The CDR3 loop reads CAREGNRGGPQTNEKLFF. In DNA, the CDR3 is TGTGCCAGAGAGGGGAACAGGGGGGGACCTCAGACTAATGAAAAACTGTTTTTT.

V usage is TRBV5-1 and J usage is TRBJ1-4, with D hard to call. This CDR3 has 14 amino acids. CDR1 and CDR2 (germline): SGHRS, YFSETQ. V was clipped by 0 bases and J by 3 bases, with 6 bases between them. The CDR3 nucleotides are TGCGCCAGCAGCTTGGGGGGTCCTAATGAAAAACTGTTTTTT. This translates into CASSLGGPNEKLFF.

The rearrangement uses TRBV18 and TRBJ1-1; D might be TRBD1 (5 bases). The CDR3 loop spans 15 amino acids. Trimming took 2 bases from V and 1 from J, leaving 11 bases between them. CDR1 is KGHSH, CDR2 LQKENI, per germline. The chain's CDR3 is CASSPRPRENTEAFF. For the CDR3, the DNA is TGTGCCAGCTCACCAAGGCCCAGGGAGAACACTGAAGCTTTCTTT. Filled out from reference TRBV18 and TRBJ1-1, the complete variable domain reads NAGVMQNPRHLVRRRGQEARLRCSPMKGHSHVYWYRQLPEEGLKFMVYLQKENIIDESGMPKERFSAEFPKEGPSILRIQQVVRGDSAAYFCASSPRPRENTEAFFGQGTRLTVV.